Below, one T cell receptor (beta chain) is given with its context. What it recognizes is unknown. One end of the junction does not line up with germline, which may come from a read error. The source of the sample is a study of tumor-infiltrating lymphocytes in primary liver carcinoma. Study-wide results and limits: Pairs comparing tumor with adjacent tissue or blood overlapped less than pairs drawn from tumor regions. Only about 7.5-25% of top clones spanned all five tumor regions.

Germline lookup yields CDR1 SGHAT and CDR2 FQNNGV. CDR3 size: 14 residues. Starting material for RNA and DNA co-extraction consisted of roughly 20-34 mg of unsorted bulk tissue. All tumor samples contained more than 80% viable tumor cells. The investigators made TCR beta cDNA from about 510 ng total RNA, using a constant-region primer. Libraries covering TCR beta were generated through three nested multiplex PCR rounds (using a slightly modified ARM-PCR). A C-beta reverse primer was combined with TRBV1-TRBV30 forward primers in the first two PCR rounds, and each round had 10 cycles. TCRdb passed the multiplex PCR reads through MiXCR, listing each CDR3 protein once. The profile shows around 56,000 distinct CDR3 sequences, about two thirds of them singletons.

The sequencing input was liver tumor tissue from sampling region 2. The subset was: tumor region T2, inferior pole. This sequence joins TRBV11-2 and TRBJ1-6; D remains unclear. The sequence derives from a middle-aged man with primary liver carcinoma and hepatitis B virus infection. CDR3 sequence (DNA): TGTGACAGTAGCTTATACCTACCAAATTCACCCCTCCATTTT. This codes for CDSSLYLPNSPLHF.